This T cell receptor (beta chain) was obtained from a study of beta chain features in type 1 diabetes. The study reverse transcribed the entire isolated RNA, so it sequenced expressed TCRB transcripts. Measured with immunoSEQ multiplex PCR; TCRdb has only the in-frame clones, and not every one. The data show around 100,000 clones, 28% seen once. Study-level results: Moderate but significant shortening of TCRB CDR3s was recorded in all four CD4+ subsets from Type 1 diabetes patients.

Points on this clone: The antigen remains undetermined.

V was clipped by 3 bases and J by 4 bases, with 12 bases between them. This CDR3 has 13 amino acids. Germline V gene data show CDR1 as SQVTM and CDR2 as ANQGSEA. The chain is built from TRBV29-1 and TRBJ1-1; D unresolved. The specimen was central memory CD4+ T cells from blood. The receptor comes from a woman aged 18-29 years with type 1 diabetes. CDR3 residues: CSVDGVGSTEAFF. The CDR3 coding sequence is TGCAGCGTTGATGGGGTCGGGAGCACTGAAGCTTTCTTT.